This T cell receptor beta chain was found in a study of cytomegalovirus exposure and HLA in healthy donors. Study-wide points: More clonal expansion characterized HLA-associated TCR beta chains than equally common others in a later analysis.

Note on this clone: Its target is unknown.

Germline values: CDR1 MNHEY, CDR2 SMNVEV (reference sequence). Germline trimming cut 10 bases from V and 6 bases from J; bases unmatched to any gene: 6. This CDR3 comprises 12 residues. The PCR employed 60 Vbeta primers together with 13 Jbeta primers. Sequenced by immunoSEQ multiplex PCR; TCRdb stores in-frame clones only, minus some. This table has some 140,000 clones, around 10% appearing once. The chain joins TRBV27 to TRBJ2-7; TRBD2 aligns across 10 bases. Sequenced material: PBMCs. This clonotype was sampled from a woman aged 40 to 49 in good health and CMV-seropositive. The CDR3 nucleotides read TGTGCCACGGGGACTAGCGCAGGCGAGCAGTACTTC. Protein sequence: CATGTSAGEQYF.